This T cell receptor beta chain appears in the sequencing data of a study of CD8 T cells in ankylosing spondylitis. Findings of the study overall: Characteristic of ankylosing spondylitis blood, it appeared, was a TCR beta motif comprising several highly homologous variants.

The CDR3 is 16 amino acids. The V and J ends lost 1 base and 3 bases respectively, with 16 bases between them. In germline, CDR1 is SQVTM, CDR2 ANQGSEA. This clonotype was counted ten times or more. Its antigen is undetermined. TCRdb redid the calling of the 5' RACE reads with MiXCR, one entry per CDR3 protein. The sample yields 800,000 to 900,000 distinct CDR3 sequences, about 11% seen once. The chain uses TRBV29-1 and TRBJ2-4, with a tentative D call TRBD2 (6 bases). Material for sequencing was blood, either unsorted or a sorted T cell fraction (not recorded which). The TCR comes from a male donor with ankylosing spondylitis. Here the CDR3 DNA reads TGCAGCGTTGAAGTGGGGTATCGGGGGTTCAAAAACATTCAGTACTTC. Its translation is CSVEVGYRGFKNIQYF.